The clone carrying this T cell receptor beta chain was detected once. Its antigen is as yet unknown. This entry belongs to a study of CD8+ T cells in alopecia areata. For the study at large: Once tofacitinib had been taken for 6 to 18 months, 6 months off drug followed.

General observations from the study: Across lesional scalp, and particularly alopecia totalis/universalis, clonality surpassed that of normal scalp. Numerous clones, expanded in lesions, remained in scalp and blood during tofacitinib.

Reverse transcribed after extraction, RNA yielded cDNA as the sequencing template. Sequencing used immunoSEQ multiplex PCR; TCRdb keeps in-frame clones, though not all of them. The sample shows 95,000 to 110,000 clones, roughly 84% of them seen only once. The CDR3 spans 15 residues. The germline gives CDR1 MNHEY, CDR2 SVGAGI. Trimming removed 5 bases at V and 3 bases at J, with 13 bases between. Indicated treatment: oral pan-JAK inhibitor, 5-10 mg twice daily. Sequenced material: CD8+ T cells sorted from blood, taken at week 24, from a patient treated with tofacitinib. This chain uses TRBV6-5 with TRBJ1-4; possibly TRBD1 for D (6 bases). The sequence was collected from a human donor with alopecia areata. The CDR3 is CASSKQGPANEKLFF. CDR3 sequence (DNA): TGTGCCAGCAGTAAACAGGGACCGGCTAATGAAAAACTGTTTTTT.